This TCR beta chain stems from a study of vaccination and CD4 T cells after COVID-19 (dated by TCRdb to 2022 to 2024). Some background on the complete study: Convalescent patients had a positive SARS-CoV-2 result on nasal swab PCR, and of these patients, nine had mild disease and one had severe disease. In the convalescent cohort there were six males and four females, among whom were two Hispanic individuals, seven Caucasians, two Asians and one multiracial person. Two doses of either the Pfizer-BioNTech BNT162b2 vaccine (n=8) or the Moderna mRNA-1273 vaccine (n=2) were administered to participants. Post-COVID blood samples were collected from convalescent patients a median of around 100 days after diagnosis, with a range of roughly 30 to 161 days. Post-vaccine blood samples were obtained a median of approximately 70 days after the second vaccine dose, with a range of roughly 13 to 250 days. For stimulating the cultures, overlapping spike peptide pools were used, derived from SARS-CoV-2 as well as from the common cold coronaviruses HCoV-NL63, HCoV-OC43 and HCoV-229E. In control cultures, a CEFX viral epitope pool was used as positive control, an HIV-1 Nef peptide pool was used as negative control, or no peptide was added. The spike-specific CD4+ TCR repertoire was compared before and after mRNA vaccination in approximately ten COVID-19 convalescent patients and several infection-naive healthy vaccine recipients.

Measured from the cysteine to the phenylalanine, the CDR3 is 15 residues long. This entry keeps only the CDR3 DNA: 45 bases, framed from base 1. The junction carries 8 bases between V and J, which are trimmed by 1 base and 0 bases respectively. CDR1 and CDR2 were assigned from the germline V gene as MNHEY and SVGAGI. The sample's treatment or condition, from its label and the paper: roughly nine-day PBMC culture with coronavirus spike peptide pools or control peptides (ViraFEST assay). The ViraFEST assay was used in the study, in which antigen-specific T cells were expanded with peptide pools and expanded clonotypes were subsequently identified by TCR sequencing. The convalescent patients' positive SARS-CoV-2 PCR tests fell between March and December 2020, which was before the Alpha, Beta and Delta variants emerged in the United States. Roughly 2.1 million PBMCs per well were cultured in IMDM with about 5% human AB serum and 8 to 10 IU/ml IL-2, plus 10 ug/ml peptide pools. Half of the culture medium was replaced with fresh IL-2-containing medium on days 3 and 7. After about 10 days of culture, CD4+ T cells were isolated by negative selection using the EasySep CD4+ T cell isolation kit. Ficoll-Paque Plus gradient centrifugation was used to isolate PBMCs from whole blood, and the isolated PBMCs were then either used fresh or cryopreserved at -140C. Triplicate wells were generally used for each culture condition.

Comments on this clonotype: Its antigen target is currently unknown. No base-level quality is on record; no much larger clone is a single base apart.

The receptor library was made with PCR. TCR sequencing of DNA from cultured CD4+ T cells used the Oncomine TCR Beta short-read assay at the Johns Hopkins FTIC core. The QIAamp micro DNA kit was used to extract genomic DNA from the cultured CD4+ T cells. Oncomine TCR Beta libraries from cultured CD4+ T cells were pooled using unique dual indexes and sequenced on an Illumina iSeq 100. The authors processed their data as follows. Non-productive sequences were removed, and CDR3s not starting with C, not ending with F or W, or shorter than 7 amino acids were discarded. The MANAFEST web application was used to identify antigen-specific clonotypes by comparing peptide-stimulated wells against reference wells and other culture wells. To be called positive, a clone needed an FDR below 0.05, an odds ratio above 5, and a productive frequency above 0.1% in at least two of three replicate wells. Cross-reactive clonotypes were defined as significantly expanded in both SARS-CoV-2 spike wells and at least one common cold coronavirus spike condition. CDR3 homology was assessed with Levenshtein distances (stringdist) and unrooted phylogenetic trees (ape) in R version 3.6.1. In TCRdb, the public reads were trimmed at Q25 with fastp and aligned with MiXCR, with productive beta chains retained. Identical CDR3 protein sequences are pooled into one entry, listed with their most common genes and DNA. TCRdb's processing, not the authors', yielded these V and J calls. The table for this sample lists about 13,000 distinct CDR3 sequences; around 50% of them were counted only once. The biggest ten clones account for about a sixth of the sample.

The study at large found these results: Of the vaccine-specific clones found in convalescent patients, nearly all (304 of 307) were mono-reactive for SARS-CoV-2 spike instead of being cross-reactive with common cold coronaviruses. In convalescent patients, a median around 83% of post-vaccine SARS-CoV-2-reactive clones were detected only after vaccination, and vaccine-specific priming was suggested by this finding. Relatively few convalescent patients were included in the study, and early timepoints after natural infection were not analyzed. The median number of SARS-CoV-2-reactive clonotypes rose from approximately 20 after infection to roughly 40 after vaccination, but the change was not significant.

The sequencing input was CD4+ T cells from blood, cultured in vitro. The rearranged segments are TRBV6-5 and TRBJ2-3, with the D segment identity uncertain. The TCR sequence derives from a human donor who had recovered from COVID-19. CDR3 sequence: CASSYLLGSTDTQYF. The bases read TGTGCCAGCAGTTACTTGCTGGGGAGCACAGATACGCAGTATTTT.